What follows are 17 T cell receptor beta chains derived from one specimen sequenced in a study of CD8+CD57+ T cells in acquired aplastic anemia. Before being chosen for sequencing, patients had shown CD8+CD57+ cell expansion by flow cytometry. According to the study, genomic DNA was the template for TCR beta VDJ and CDR3 profiling. TCRdb re-called the reads through MiXCR, storing one row per CDR3 protein. The sample carries more than 150,000 distinct CDR3 sequences, around half recorded once. Sequenced input: sorted CD4+, CD8+, or CD8+CD57+ T cells (not recorded which) from PBMCs. The receptors here all came from a human donor with aplastic anemia.

As regards this clonotype: This may come from a read error, since a much larger clone is one base off. The chain couples TRBV25-1 to TRBJ2-7, with D possibly called TRBD1 or TRBD2 (5 bases each). Trimming stripped 6 bases from V and 5 bases from J, with 23 bases between. The germline V gene has CDR1 MGHDK and CDR2 SYGVNS. The CDR3 runs 16 residues. The CDR3 spells CASSPGYGAGSNEQYF. The CDR3 region has the DNA TGTGCCAGCAGCCCGGGCTACGGGGCAGGGAGCAACGAGCAGTACTTC.

This clonotype appeared many times. J is TRBJ1-2 and V is TRBV10-3; 7 nucleotides align to TRBD1. In germline, CDR1 is ENHRY, CDR2 SYGVKD. The CDR3 length is 14 residues. Unmatched junction bases numbered 9, after V lost 4 bases and J lost 7 bases. The CDR3 here is CAISASDREGGYTF. Here the CDR3 DNA reads TGTGCCATCAGTGCCTCCGACAGGGAAGGTGGCTACACCTTC.

In this sample, this clonotype turned up many times. V gene TRBV6-5 combines with J gene TRBJ2-6; unclear D gene. V was clipped by 0 bases and J by 0 bases, with 3 bases between them. CDR1 is MNHEY and CDR2 is SVGAGI in the germline V gene. The CDR3 loop spans 15 amino acids. The CDR3 sequence is CASSYSSSGANVLTF. In DNA form, the CDR3 reads TGTGCCAGCAGTTACTCGTCCTCTGGGGCCAACGTCCTGACTTTC.

This clonotype was detected many times. V gene TRBV2 combines with J gene TRBJ2-7; D gene ambiguous. Germline V lookup: CDR1 SNHLY, CDR2 FYNNEI. The ends were cut back, 5 bases at V and 4 bases at J, with 15 bases in the middle. The CDR3 loop spans 14 amino acids. The CDR3 DNA sequence: TGTGCCAGCAGTCAGGCCGTAATGGGGTACGAGCAGTACTTC. Its translation: CASSQAVMGYEQYF.

This clonotype was observed a few times. The chain combines TRBV10-3 with TRBJ2-1; D is possibly TRBD1 or TRBD2 (7 bases each). This CDR3 is built from 13 residues. The germline gives CDR1 ENHRY, CDR2 SYGVKD. The germline V and J ends were trimmed by 9 bases and 1 base, with 10 bases remaining between them. The CDR3 loop is CAIQGGSYNEQFF. The CDR3 coding sequence is TGTGCCATTCAGGGGGGGTCCTACAATGAGCAGTTCTTC.

A word on this clonotype: An end of the junction does not agree with germline; a read error may underlie this. The chain joins TRBV10-1 to TRBJ2-7; the match to TRBD2 covers 10 bases. Germline V CDR1 and CDR2: WNHNN, SYGVQD (reference sequence). The CDR3 totals 15 residues. CDR3 DNA: TGTGCCAGCAGCGCTGGACTAGCGGACTCCTACGAGCAGTACTTC. Translating gives CASSAGLADSYEQYF.

The genes are TRBV29-1 and TRBJ2-2, with unresolved D. This CDR3 spans 13 amino acids. Trimming took 6 bases from V and 0 from J, leaving 8 bases between them. Germline V gene data show CDR1 as SQVTM and CDR2 as ANQGSEA. The CDR3 sequence is CSVRRPNTGELFF. DNA for the CDR3: TGCAGCGTGAGAAGGCCGAACACCGGGGAGCTGTTTTTT.

This clonotype turned up a few times. The V call is TRBV2, the J call TRBJ2-7, with D hard to call. CDR3 length equals 15 residues. The V end was cut by 8 bases, the J end by 0 bases, with 17 bases between. CDR1 is SNHLY and CDR2 is FYNNEI in the germline V gene. The DNA for the CDR3 is TGTGCCAGCTCCCAGCTAGGAGCAGCCTCCTACGAGCAGTACTTC. This translates into CASSQLGAASYEQYF.

Remarks on this clonotype: A read error may explain this, as a much larger clone is one base away. V and J are TRBV9 and TRBJ2-2; tentatively, D is TRBD2 (5 bases). Trimming removed 4 bases from V and 0 bases from J, with 13 bases in between. This CDR3 has 16 amino acids. The germline gives CDR1 SGDLS, CDR2 YYNGEE. The CDR3 loop is CASSIVGNPNTGELFF. CDR3 bases: TGTGCCAGCAGCATAGTCGGGAATCCGAACACCGGGGAGCTGTTTTTT.

The CDR3 nucleotides are TGTGCCATCAGTGGGCCGGACAGGGGGACCCCAATCTACGAGCAGTACTTC. It is translated as CAISGPDRGTPIYEQYF. The chain joins TRBV10-3 to TRBJ2-7, with 10 bases matching TRBD1. Germline assignment: CDR1 ENHRY and CDR2 SYGVKD. The V segment lost 4 bases and the J segment 3 bases; nucleotides outside the gene matches: 12. The CDR3 contains 17 residues.

There are many counts of this clonotype. This chain connects TRBV7-8 to TRBJ2-2; TRBD1 aligns across 7 bases. Germline values: CDR1 SGHVS, CDR2 FQNEAQ. After removal of 5 bases from V and 4 bases from J, the junction contained 10 bases not matched to a gene. The CDR3 is 16 residues long. The CDR3 bases are TGTGCCAGCAGCATCATGGACAGGCCGGTCACCGGGGAGCTGTTTTTT. It codes for CASSIMDRPVTGELFF.

Comment on this clonotype: This could be a read error, since a much larger clone is one nucleotide away. This chain uses TRBV5-5 with TRBJ2-7; D call uncertain. This CDR3 has 14 residues. Germline V gene sequence: CDR1 SGHKS, CDR2 YYEKEE (reference sequence). CDR3 nucleotide sequence: TGTGCCAGCGGCTTGGTTAGAAAGCTTTACGAGCAGTACTTC. Its protein is CASGLVRKLYEQYF.

The chain joins TRBV2 to TRBJ1-2; D call uncertain. Trimming pared 7 bases from V and 1 base from J, leaving 10 bases between. This CDR3 is built from 13 residues. Germline CDR1 is SNHLY and CDR2 is FYNNEI. CDR3 coding DNA: TGTGCCAGCATCTCTCGGATTAACTATGGCTACACCTTC. This sequence encodes CASISRINYGYTF. The variable domain in full, with the rest retrieved from reference TRBV2 and TRBJ1-2, is EPEVTQTPSHQVTQMGQEVILRCVPISNHLYFYWYRQILGQKVEFLVSFYNNEISEKSEIFDDQFSVERPDGSNFTLKIRSTKLEDSAMYFCASISRINYGYTFGSGTRLTVV.

This clonotype was seen at least ten times. This chain joins TRBV2 and TRBJ2-1; TRBD1 agrees at 11 bases. CDR3 length: 15 amino acids. Trimming cost V 4 bases and J 5 bases; bases outside gene matches: 4. CDR1 and CDR2 (germline): SNHLY, FYNNEI. The CDR3 DNA reads as TGTGCCAGCAGTGGGGGACAGGGGGTGGACAATGAGCAGTTCTTC. This encodes CASSGGQGVDNEQFF.

The chain employs TRBV10-3 and TRBJ2-7; D could derive from TRBD1 or TRBD2 (5 bases each). CDR1 is ENHRY, CDR2 SYGVKD, per germline. CDR3 length: 13 amino acids. Trimming removed 6 bases from V and 0 bases from J, with 9 bases in between. CDR3 loop: CAIRGTDSYEQYF. The DNA for the CDR3 is TGTGCCATCAGGGGGACGGACTCCTACGAGCAGTACTTC.

This clonotype was recorded a few times. The chain links TRBV19 to TRBJ1-6; D uncertain. CDR3 length equals 13 residues. V lost 6 bases to trimming and J lost 10 bases, with 13 bases between them. From germline, CDR1 is LNHDA and CDR2 SQIVND (reference sequence). CDR3 DNA: TGTGCCAGTAGGGACTCCTTGGGGTCACCCCTCCACTTT. As protein: CASRDSLGSPLHF.

Only a few counts were recorded for this clonotype. The chain is built from TRBV24-1 and TRBJ2-3, with D possibly matching TRBD1 (6 bases). Germline V gives CDR1 KGHDR, CDR2 SFDVKD. V dropped 5 bases and J dropped 3 bases, with 8 bases sitting between them. The CDR3 covers 13 residues. The CDR3, as DNA: TGTGCCACCAGTGGGCAGGGGACAGATACGCAGTATTTT. It specifies CATSGQGTDTQYF.